This passage covers 11 T cell receptor beta chains from one sample sequenced in a study of beta chain features in type 1 diabetes. Expressed TCRB transcripts were sequenced because the isolated RNA had all been reverse transcribed beforehand. Sequencing was performed with immunoSEQ multiplex PCR; in TCRdb, only in-frame clones are kept and a portion is missing. In the table there are 350,000 to 400,000 clones, more than 13% of which are singletons. The sequencing input was naive CD4+ T cells from blood. These receptors all stem from a woman younger than 30 in good health.

The chain employs TRBV4-2 and TRBJ1-2, with unresolved D. CDR1 and CDR2 from the germline V gene are LGHNA and YNFKEQ. There are 13 residues in the CDR3. The germline V and J ends were trimmed by 4 bases and 10 bases, with 16 bases remaining between them. The CDR3 reads CASSRTEEGLYTF. CDR3 sequence (DNA): TGTGCCAGCAGCCGGACCGAGGAGGGCCTCTACACCTTC.

This sequence joins TRBV28 and TRBJ2-7; TRBD1 matches at 10 bases. Unmatched junction bases numbered 7, after V lost 6 bases and J lost 5 bases. The germline gives CDR1 MDHEN, CDR2 SYDVKM. The CDR3 consists of 14 residues. CDR3 DNA: TGTGCCAGCAGAGGGGGACAGGGGTTCCACGAGCAGTACTTC. Its translation is CASRGGQGFHEQYF. Full variable domain (rest looked up from reference TRBV28 and TRBJ2-7): DVKVTQSSRYLVKRTGEKVFLECVQDMDHENMFWYRQDPGLGLRLIYFSYDVKMKEKGDIPEGYSVSREKKERFSLILESASTNQTSMYLCASRGGQGFHEQYFGPGTRLTVT.

This chain uses TRBV14 with TRBJ1-2, with 9 bases that match TRBD1. V shed 2 bases, J shed 2 bases, and the junction held 6 bases outside the gene matches. The germline V gene encodes CDR1 SGHDN and CDR2 FVKESK. The CDR3 has 16 amino acids. The CDR3 nucleotides read TGTGCCAGCAGCCAACGATACAGGGGGCTCAACTATGGCTACACCTTC. This encodes CASSQRYRGLNYGYTF.

The rearrangement uses TRBV30 and TRBJ2-3, with TRBD2 identical over 7 bases. Germline V gene data show CDR1 as GTSNPN and CDR2 as SVGIG (reference sequence). The CDR3 loop spans 13 amino acids. V lost 5 bases and J lost 1; bases outside the gene matches: 3. The CDR3 coding sequence is TGTGCCTGGGGGAGCGGGGGCACAGATACGCAGTATTTT. It specifies CAWGSGGTDTQYF.

The CDR3 reads CASSPYGATTYEQYF. The CDR3 nucleotides read TGTGCCAGCAGTCCTTATGGTGCGACTACCTACGAGCAGTACTTC. The chain employs TRBV28 and TRBJ2-7; perhaps TRBD2 as D (5 bases). This CDR3 comprises 15 residues. The V end lost 5 bases, the J end lost 2 bases, and 16 bases lay between the germline ends. Looked up from germline, CDR1 is MDHEN and CDR2 is SYDVKM.

The chain employs TRBV30 and TRBJ2-5; D gene ambiguous. The DNA end favors TRBJ2-7, so the J call may be wrong. This CDR3 is built from 11 residues. Per germline, CDR1 GTSNPN and CDR2 SVGIG (reference sequence). The CDR3 DNA is TGTGCCTGGACTAGCTCCTACGAGCAGTACTTC. It codes for CAWTSSYEQYF.

The CDR3 spells CSGSDSPRVAFF. The CDR3 DNA follows: TGCAGCGGATCGGACAGCCCGAGGGTAGCTTTCTTT. The V and J genes are TRBV29-1 and TRBJ1-1; TRBD1 is a possible D gene (6 bases). The CDR3 runs 12 residues. The germline V gene encodes CDR1 SQVTM and CDR2 ANQGSEA. The V end lost 7 bases, the J end lost 10 bases, and 19 bases lay between the germline ends. Full variable domain (rest looked up from reference TRBV29-1 and TRBJ1-1): SAVISQKPSRDICQRGTSLTIQCQVDSQVTMMFWYRQQPGQSLTLIATANQGSEATYESGFVIDKFPISRPNLTFSTLTVSNMSPEDSSIYLCSGSDSPRVAFFGQGTRLTVV.

The chain combines TRBV4-2 with TRBJ1-4, with unresolved D. The CDR3 extends over 18 amino acids. Germline V gene data show CDR1 as LGHNA and CDR2 as YNFKEQ. Between the trimmed V and J ends, which lost 1 base and 10 bases, there was a span of 25 bases. CDR3 amino acids: CASSQVTELNPKEGKLFF. Here the CDR3 DNA reads TGTGCCAGCAGCCAAGTGACGGAGTTGAACCCCAAGGAGGGAAAACTGTTTTTT.

This clone was seen more than once but under ten times. The chain couples TRBV15 to TRBJ1-5, with TRBD1 as a possible D gene (6 bases). In germline, CDR1 is LNHNV, CDR2 YYDKDF (reference sequence). This CDR3 spans 15 amino acids. Trimming left V 6 bases short and J 4 bases short, with 16 bases between. In DNA, the CDR3 is TGTGCCACCAGTCATCTTGGGACACTGAATCAGCCCCAGCATTTT. Its protein is CATSHLGTLNQPQHF.

V gene TRBV5-4 combines with J gene TRBJ2-3, with TRBD1 matching 7 bases. The CDR3 spans 15 residues. Germline V gene lookup returns CDR1 SGHNT and CDR2 YYREEE (reference sequence). The J segment lost 4 bases and the V segment lost 2 bases, leaving 7 bases of the junction unmatched. The chain's CDR3 is CASSLEGAAADTQYF. Here the CDR3 DNA reads TGTGCCAGCAGCTTAGAGGGGGCAGCAGCAGATACGCAGTATTTT.

This clone was observed a handful of times. The J gene is TRBJ1-2, the V gene TRBV9, with D tentatively TRBD1 (6 bases). In germline, CDR1 is SGDLS, CDR2 YYNGEE. The CDR3 covers 14 residues. V was pared by 4 bases and J by 8 bases, with 18 bases between. The CDR3 is CASSPSTGARGYTF. The CDR3 nucleotides read TGTGCCAGCAGCCCTTCGACAGGCGCAAGGGGCTACACCTTC.